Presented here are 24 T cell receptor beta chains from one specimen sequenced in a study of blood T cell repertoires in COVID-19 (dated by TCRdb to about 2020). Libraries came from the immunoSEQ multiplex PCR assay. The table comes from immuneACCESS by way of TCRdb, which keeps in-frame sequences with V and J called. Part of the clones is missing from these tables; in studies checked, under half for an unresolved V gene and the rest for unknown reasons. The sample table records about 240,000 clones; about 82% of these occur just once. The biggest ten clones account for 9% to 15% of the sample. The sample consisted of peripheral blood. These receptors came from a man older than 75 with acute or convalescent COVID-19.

The CDR3: CASSKEHSGNQPQHF. CDR3 coding DNA: TGTGCCAGCAGCAAAGAGCACTCCGGGAATCAGCCCCAGCATTTT. V usage is TRBV21-1 and J usage is TRBJ1-5. TRBV21-1 is deemed a pseudogene. The CDR3 is made up of 15 amino acids.

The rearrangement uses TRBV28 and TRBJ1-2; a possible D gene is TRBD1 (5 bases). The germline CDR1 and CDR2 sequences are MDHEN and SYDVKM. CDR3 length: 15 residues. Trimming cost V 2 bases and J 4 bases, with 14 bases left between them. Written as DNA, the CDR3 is TGTGCCAGCAGTTTAGGGCAGGGAAGACTCTATGGCTACACCTTC. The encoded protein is CASSLGQGRLYGYTF.

The CDR3 sequence: CASSLIGELYEQYF. As DNA, the CDR3 is TGTGCCAGCAGCTTGATCGGAGAGTTGTACGAGCAGTACTTC. The chain joins TRBV7-2 to TRBJ2-7; no reliable D call. The CDR3 extends over 14 amino acids. From germline, CDR1 is SGHTA and CDR2 FQGNSA. With 3 bases removed from V and 4 bases from J, the gap between germline ends came to 13 bases.

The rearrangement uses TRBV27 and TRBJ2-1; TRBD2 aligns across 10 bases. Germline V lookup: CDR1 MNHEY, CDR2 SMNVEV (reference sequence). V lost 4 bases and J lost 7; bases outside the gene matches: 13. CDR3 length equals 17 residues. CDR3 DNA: TGTGCCAGCAGTTCAAGGTCGGGTAGCGGGAGGAGGAATGAGCAGTTCTTC. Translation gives CASSSRSGSGRRNEQFF.

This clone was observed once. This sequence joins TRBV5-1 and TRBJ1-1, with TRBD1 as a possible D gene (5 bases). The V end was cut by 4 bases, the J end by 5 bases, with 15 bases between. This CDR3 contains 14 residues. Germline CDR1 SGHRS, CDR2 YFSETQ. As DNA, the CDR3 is TGCGCCAGCAGCCCGACAGCTGAAGGGACTGAAGCTTTCTTT. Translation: CASSPTAEGTEAFF.

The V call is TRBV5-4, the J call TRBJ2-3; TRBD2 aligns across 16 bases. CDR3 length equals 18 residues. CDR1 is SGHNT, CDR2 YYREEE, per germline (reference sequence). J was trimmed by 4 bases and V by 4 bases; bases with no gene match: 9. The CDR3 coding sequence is TGTGCCAGCAGCCGGGTGGGGGGACTAGCGGGAGGGTCAGATACGCAGTATTTT. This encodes CASSRVGGLAGGSDTQYF. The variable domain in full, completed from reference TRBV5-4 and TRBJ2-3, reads ETGVTQSPTHLIKTRGQQVTLRCSSQSGHNTVSWYQQALGQGPQFIFQYYREEENGRGNFPPRFSGLQFPNYSSELNVNALELDDSALYLCASSRVGGLAGGSDTQYFGPGTRLTVL.

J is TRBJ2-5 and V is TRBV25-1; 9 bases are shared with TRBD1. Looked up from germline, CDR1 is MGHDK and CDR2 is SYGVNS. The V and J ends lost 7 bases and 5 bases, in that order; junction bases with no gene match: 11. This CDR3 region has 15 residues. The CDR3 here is CASTPPGQGGETQYF. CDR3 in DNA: TGTGCCAGCACTCCACCGGGACAGGGAGGCGAGACCCAGTACTTC.

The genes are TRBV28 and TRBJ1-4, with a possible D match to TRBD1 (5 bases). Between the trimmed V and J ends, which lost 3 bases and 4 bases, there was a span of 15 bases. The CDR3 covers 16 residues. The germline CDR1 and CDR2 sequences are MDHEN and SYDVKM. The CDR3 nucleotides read TGTGCCAGCAGTTTTGGGGGAGGAGTTTATAATGAAAAACTGTTTTTT. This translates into CASSFGGGVYNEKLFF.

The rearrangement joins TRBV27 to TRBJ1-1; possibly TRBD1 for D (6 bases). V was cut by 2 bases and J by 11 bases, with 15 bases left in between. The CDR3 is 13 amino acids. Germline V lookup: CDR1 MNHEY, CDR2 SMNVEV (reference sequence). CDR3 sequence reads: CASSLGLDRNAFF. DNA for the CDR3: TGTGCCAGCAGTTTAGGGCTCGACAGGAACGCTTTCTTT.

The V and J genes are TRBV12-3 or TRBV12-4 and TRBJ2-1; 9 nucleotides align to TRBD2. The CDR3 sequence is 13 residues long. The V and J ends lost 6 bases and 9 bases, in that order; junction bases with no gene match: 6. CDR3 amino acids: CASSLRGGTEQFF. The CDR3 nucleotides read TGTGCCAGCAGCCTGCGGGGGGGTACTGAGCAGTTCTTC.

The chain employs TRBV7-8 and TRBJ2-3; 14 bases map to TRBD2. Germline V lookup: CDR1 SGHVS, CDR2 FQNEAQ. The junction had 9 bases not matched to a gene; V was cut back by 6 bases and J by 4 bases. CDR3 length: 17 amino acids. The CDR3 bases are TGTGCCAGCAGGCCCCGACTAGCGGGGGGGCGGGCAGATACGCAGTATTTT. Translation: CASRPRLAGGRADTQYF.

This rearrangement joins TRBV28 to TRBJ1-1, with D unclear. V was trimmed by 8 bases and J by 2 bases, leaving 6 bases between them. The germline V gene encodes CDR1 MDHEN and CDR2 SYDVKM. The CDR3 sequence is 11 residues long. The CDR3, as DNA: TGTGCCAGCGAGGCTAACACTGAAGCTTTCTTT. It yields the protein CASEANTEAFF.

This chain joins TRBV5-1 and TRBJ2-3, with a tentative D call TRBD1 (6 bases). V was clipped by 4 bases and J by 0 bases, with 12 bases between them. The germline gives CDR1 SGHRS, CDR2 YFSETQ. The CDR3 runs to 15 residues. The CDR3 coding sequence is TGCGCCAGCAGCACCTCGGGACACAGCACAGATACGCAGTATTTT. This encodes CASSTSGHSTDTQYF.

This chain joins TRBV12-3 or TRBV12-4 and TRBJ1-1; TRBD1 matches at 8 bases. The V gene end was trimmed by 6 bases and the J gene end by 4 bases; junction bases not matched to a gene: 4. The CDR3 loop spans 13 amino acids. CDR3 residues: CASRTGQGTEAFF. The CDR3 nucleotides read TGTGCCAGCAGAACCGGACAGGGCACTGAAGCTTTCTTT.

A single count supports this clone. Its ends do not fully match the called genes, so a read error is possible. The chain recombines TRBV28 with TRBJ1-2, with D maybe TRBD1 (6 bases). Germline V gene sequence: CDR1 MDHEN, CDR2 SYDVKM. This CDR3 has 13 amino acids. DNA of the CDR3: TGTGCCCGCAGTTTGGGGGGGGCGGGGGGCTACACCTTC. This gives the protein CARSLGGAGGYTF.

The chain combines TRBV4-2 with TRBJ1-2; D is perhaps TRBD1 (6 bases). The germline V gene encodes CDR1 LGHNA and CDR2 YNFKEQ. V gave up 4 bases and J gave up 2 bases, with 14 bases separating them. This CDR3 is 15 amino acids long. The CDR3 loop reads CASSPPVQGNYGYTF. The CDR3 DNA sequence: TGTGCCAGCAGCCCCCCCGTACAGGGCAACTATGGCTACACCTTC.

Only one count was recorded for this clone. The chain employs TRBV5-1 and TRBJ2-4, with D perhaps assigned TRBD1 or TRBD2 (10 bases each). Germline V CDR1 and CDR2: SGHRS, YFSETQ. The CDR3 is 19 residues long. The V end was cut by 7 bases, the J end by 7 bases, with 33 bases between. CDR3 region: CASAPGTGELLAGTNIQYF. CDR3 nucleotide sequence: TGCGCCAGCGCCCCCGGGACAGGGGAATTACTAGCGGGAACCAACATTCAGTACTTC.

CDR3 sequence: CASSLRTSGSPYNEQFF. CDR3 nucleotide sequence: TGTGCCAGCAGTCTCAGGACTAGCGGGAGTCCCTACAATGAGCAGTTCTTC. This chain uses TRBV27 with TRBJ2-1; 13 nucleotides line up with TRBD2. This CDR3 spans 17 amino acids. Germline-derived CDR1 and CDR2 are MNHEY and SMNVEV (reference sequence). Trimming at V came to 5 bases and at J to 2 bases, leaving 6 bases not matched to a gene.

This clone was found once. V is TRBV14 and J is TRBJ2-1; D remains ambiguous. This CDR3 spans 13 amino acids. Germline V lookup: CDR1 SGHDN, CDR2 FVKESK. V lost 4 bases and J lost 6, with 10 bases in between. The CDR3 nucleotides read TGTGCCAGCAGCCCTTTGGGCTCCAATGAGCAGTTCTTC. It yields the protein CASSPLGSNEQFF. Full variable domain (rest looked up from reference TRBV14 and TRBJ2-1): EAGVTQFPSHSVIEKGQTVTLRCDPISGHDNLYWYRRVMGKEIKFLLHFVKESKQDESGMPNNRFLAERTGGTYSTLKVQPAELEDSGVYFCASSPLGSNEQFFGPGTRLTVL.

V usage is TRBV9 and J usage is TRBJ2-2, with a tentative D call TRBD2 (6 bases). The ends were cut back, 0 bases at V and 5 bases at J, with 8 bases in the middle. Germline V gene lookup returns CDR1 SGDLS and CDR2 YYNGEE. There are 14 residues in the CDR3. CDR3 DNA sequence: TGTGCCAGCAGCGTAGGAGGAGGGACCGGGGAGCTGTTTTTT. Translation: CASSVGGGTGELFF.

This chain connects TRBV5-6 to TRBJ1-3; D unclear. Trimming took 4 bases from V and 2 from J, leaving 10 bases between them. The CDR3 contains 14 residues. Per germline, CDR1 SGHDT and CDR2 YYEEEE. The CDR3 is CASSRGVAGNTIYF. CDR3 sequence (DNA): TGTGCCAGCAGCCGCGGGGTAGCTGGAAACACCATATATTTT.

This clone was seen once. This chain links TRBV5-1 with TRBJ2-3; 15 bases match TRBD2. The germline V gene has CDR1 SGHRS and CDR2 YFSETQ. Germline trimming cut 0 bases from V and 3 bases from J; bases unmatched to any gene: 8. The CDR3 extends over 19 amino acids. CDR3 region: CASSLAPGLAGGRTDTQYF. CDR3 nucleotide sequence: TGCGCCAGCAGCTTGGCCCCGGGACTAGCGGGAGGACGGACAGATACGCAGTATTTT. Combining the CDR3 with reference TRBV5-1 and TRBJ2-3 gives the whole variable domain KAGVTQTPRYLIKTRGQQVTLSCSPISGHRSVSWYQQTPGQGLQFLFEYFSETQRNKGNFPGRFSGRQFSNSRSEMNVSTLELGDSALYLCASSLAPGLAGGRTDTQYFGPGTRLTVL.

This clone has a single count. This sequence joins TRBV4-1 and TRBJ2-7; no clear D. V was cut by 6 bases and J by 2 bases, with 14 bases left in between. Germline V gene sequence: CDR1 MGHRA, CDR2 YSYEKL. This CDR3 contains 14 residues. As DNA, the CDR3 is TGCGCCAGCAGTCACTCCTCACCCGCCTACGAGCAGTACTTC. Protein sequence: CASSHSSPAYEQYF.

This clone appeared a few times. The CDR3 sequence is CASSKGQGARLIYGYTF. The CDR3 coding sequence is TGTGCCAGCAGCAAAGGACAGGGGGCGCGGCTGATCTATGGCTACACCTTC. V is TRBV5-6 and J is TRBJ1-2, with 11 positions matching TRBD1. The CDR3 extends over 17 amino acids. Germline V gene lookup returns CDR1 SGHDT and CDR2 YYEEEE. V gave up 4 bases and J gave up 4 bases; unmatched junction bases: 12.